The rows below give T cell receptor beta chains drawn from one sample of a study of blood T cell repertoires in COVID-19. Method: immunoSEQ multiplex PCR; TCRdb's copy keeps in-frame clones and lacks some. This sample has roughly 160,000 clones, with around four fifths found just once. Sequences were obtained from PBMCs or T cells enriched from blood (not recorded which). The receptors here all came from a woman aged 55-70 years who had recovered from COVID-19. CDR3s include the opening cysteine and the closing phenylalanine or tryptophan. A D gene is named only where the DNA matches it firmly. Size is stated for part of the rows, as once, few or many counts, or as a class when the clone is expanded.

abundance: NA
len: 14
d_gene: TRBD1
v_gene: TRBV6-5
j_gene: TRBJ2-7
CDR3aa: CASRGTVVGNEQYF
CDR3nt: TGTGCCAGCAGGGGGACAGTAGTGGGGAACGAGCAGTACTTC

abundance: few
len: 13
d_gene: NA
v_gene: TRBV19
j_gene: TRBJ1-2
CDR3aa: CASTPARDNGYTF
CDR3nt: TGTGCCAGTACCCCCGCCAGGGATAATGGCTACACCTTC

abundance: few
len: 15
d_gene: TRBD1
v_gene: TRBV3-1/TRBV3-2
j_gene: TRBJ1-6
CDR3aa: CASSPQDRGNSPLHF
CDR3nt: TGTGCCAGCAGCCCACAGGACAGGGGAAATTCACCCCTCCACTTT

abundance: once
len: 14
d_gene: NA
v_gene: TRBV5-1
j_gene: TRBJ2-5
CDR3aa: CASSSRTAQETQYF
CDR3nt: TGCGCCAGCAGCTCAAGGACAGCCCAAGAGACCCAGTACTTC

abundance: NA
len: 14
d_gene: TRBD1
v_gene: TRBV28
j_gene: TRBJ2-2
CDR3aa: CASRRTGETGELFF
CDR3nt: TGTGCCAGCAGACGGACAGGGGAAACCGGGGAGCTGTTTTTT

abundance: NA
len: 14
d_gene: NA
v_gene: TRBV5-4
j_gene: TRBJ2-3
CDR3aa: CASSFRDFTDTQYF
CDR3nt: TGTGCCAGCAGTTTTAGGGACTTCACAGATACGCAGTATTTT

abundance: NA
len: 13
d_gene: NA
v_gene: TRBV12-3/TRBV12-4
j_gene: TRBJ1-1
CDR3aa: CASSPSGFTEAFF
CDR3nt: TGTGCCAGCAGTCCCTCGGGGTTCACTGAAGCTTTCTTT

abundance: once
len: 17
d_gene: TRBD1
v_gene: TRBV24-1
j_gene: TRBJ2-1
CDR3aa: CATSGPPRDRAYNEQFF
CDR3nt: TGTGCCACCAGTGGTCCCCCCCGGGACAGGGCCTACAATGAGCAGTTCTTC

abundance: NA
len: 15
d_gene: TRBD2
v_gene: TRBV5-4
j_gene: TRBJ2-1
CDR3aa: CASSLQASGRDEQFF
CDR3nt: TGTGCCAGCAGCTTGCAGGCTAGCGGGAGGGATGAGCAGTTCTTC

abundance: NA
len: 14
d_gene: NA
v_gene: TRBV6-6
j_gene: TRBJ2-3
CDR3aa: CASSYQGRGDTQYF
CDR3nt: TGTGCCAGCAGTTACCAGGGGAGAGGAGATACGCAGTATTTT

abundance: NA
len: 16
d_gene: NA
v_gene: TRBV21-1
j_gene: TRBJ2-7
CDR3aa: CASSEKGVTDEYEQYF
CDR3nt: TGTGCCAGCAGCGAAAAGGGAGTCACCGACGAGTACGAGCAGTACTTC

abundance: NA
len: 16
d_gene: TRBD2
v_gene: TRBV7-3
j_gene: TRBJ2-1
CDR3aa: CASSPTLAGGYNEQFF
CDR3nt: TGTGCCAGCAGCCCTACGCTAGCGGGAGGGTACAATGAGCAGTTCTTC

abundance: NA
len: 14
d_gene: TRBD1
v_gene: TRBV2
j_gene: TRBJ1-1
CDR3aa: CASSEAGGVTEAFF
CDR3nt: TGTGCCAGCAGTGAGGCAGGGGGCGTCACTGAAGCTTTCTTT

abundance: NA
len: 11
d_gene: NA
v_gene: TRBV2
j_gene: TRBJ2-1
CDR3aa: CASTDYNEQFF
CDR3nt: TGTGCCAGCACAGACTACAATGAGCAGTTCTTC

abundance: few
len: 16
d_gene: TRBD1
v_gene: TRBV4-1
j_gene: TRBJ1-1
CDR3aa: CASSLLEGQPNTEAFF
CDR3nt: TGCGCCAGCAGCCTTCTAGAGGGACAGCCGAACACTGAAGCTTTCTTT

abundance: NA
len: 13
d_gene: NA
v_gene: TRBV19
j_gene: TRBJ2-5
CDR3aa: CAGPCRLKETQYF
CDR3nt: TGTGCCGGCCCATGCCGACTGAAGGAGACCCAGTACTTC

abundance: NA
len: 16
d_gene: TRBD2
v_gene: TRBV11-2
j_gene: TRBJ2-7
CDR3aa: CASSLAASGSLYEQYF
CDR3nt: TGTGCCAGCAGCTTAGCCGCTAGCGGGAGTCTCTACGAGCAGTACTTC

abundance: NA
len: 17
d_gene: TRBD1
v_gene: TRBV19
j_gene: TRBJ1-2
CDR3aa: CASSIDWTGILNYGYTF
CDR3nt: TGTGCCAGTAGTATTGATTGGACAGGGATACTTAACTATGGCTACACCTTC

abundance: many
len: 12
d_gene: NA
v_gene: TRBV5-8
j_gene: TRBJ1-5
CDR3aa: CASSFPFEPQHF
CDR3nt: TGTGCCAGCAGCTTCCCTTTTGAGCCCCAGCATTTT

abundance: NA
len: 18
d_gene: NA
v_gene: TRBV4-2
j_gene: TRBJ1-1
CDR3aa: CASSQDPLALGFNTEAFF
CDR3nt: TGTGCCAGCAGCCAAGATCCCCTGGCACTAGGGTTTAACACTGAAGCTTTCTTT

abundance: NA
len: 18
d_gene: NA
v_gene: TRBV11-2
j_gene: TRBJ1-3
CDR3aa: CASTATPTRGATGNTIYF
CDR3nt: TGTGCCAGCACCGCGACCCCGACCCGCGGAGCCACCGGAAACACCATATATTTT

abundance: once
len: 17
d_gene: NA
v_gene: TRBV21-1
j_gene: TRBJ2-5
CDR3aa: CASSKDRSLAGPDMRYF
CDR3nt: TGTGCCAGCAGCAAAGATAGATCCTTAGCGGGTCCTGATATGAGGTACTTC

abundance: NA
len: 14
d_gene: NA
v_gene: TRBV7-9
j_gene: TRBJ1-1
CDR3aa: CASSFLQGNTEAFF
CDR3nt: TGTGCCAGCAGCTTCCTCCAGGGGAACACTGAAGCTTTCTTT

abundance: NA
len: 15
d_gene: TRBD1
v_gene: TRBV7-8
j_gene: TRBJ2-7
CDR3aa: CASSFQGQGAQEQYF
CDR3nt: TGTGCCAGCAGCTTTCAGGGTCAGGGGGCGCAAGAGCAGTACTTC

abundance: NA
len: 14
d_gene: TRBD1
v_gene: TRBV19
j_gene: TRBJ1-2
CDR3aa: CASRFNRGRGGYTF
CDR3nt: TGTGCCAGCCGATTCAACAGGGGACGGGGCGGCTACACCTTC

abundance: NA
len: 12
d_gene: TRBD1
v_gene: TRBV29-1
j_gene: TRBJ2-7
CDR3aa: CSVDRGQGEQYF
CDR3nt: TGCAGCGTGGACAGGGGGCAAGGGGAGCAGTACTTC

abundance: NA
len: 16
d_gene: TRBD2
v_gene: TRBV7-6
j_gene: TRBJ2-1
CDR3aa: CASSLASGSSYNEQFF
CDR3nt: TGTGCCAGCAGCTTAGCGAGCGGGAGTTCATACAATGAGCAGTTCTTC

abundance: NA
len: 18
d_gene: TRBD2
v_gene: TRBV9
j_gene: TRBJ2-2
CDR3aa: CASSVAPLAGGYTGELFF
CDR3nt: TGTGCCAGCAGCGTAGCCCCCCTAGCGGGAGGATATACCGGGGAGCTGTTTTTT

abundance: NA
len: 21
d_gene: TRBD2
v_gene: TRBV28
j_gene: TRBJ2-1
CDR3aa: CASIKIRGRLAGGPYYNEQFF
CDR3nt: TGTGCCAGCATCAAGATTCGGGGGCGACTAGCGGGAGGGCCATACTACAATGAGCAGTTCTTC

abundance: NA
len: 15
d_gene: TRBD1
v_gene: TRBV5-1
j_gene: TRBJ1-4
CDR3aa: CASSLQGQPNEKLFF
CDR3nt: TGCGCCAGCAGCTTACAGGGACAGCCTAATGAAAAACTGTTTTTT

abundance: NA
len: 17
d_gene: NA
v_gene: TRBV3-1/TRBV3-2
j_gene: TRBJ1-2
CDR3aa: CASSRNPRVQANYGYTF
CDR3nt: TGTGCCAGCAGCCGGAATCCCAGGGTCCAAGCTAACTATGGCTACACCTTC

abundance: NA
len: 15
d_gene: NA
v_gene: TRBV30
j_gene: TRBJ2-3
CDR3aa: CAWSPGLHSTDTQYF
CDR3nt: TGTGCCTGGAGTCCCGGACTACACAGCACAGATACGCAGTATTTT

abundance: NA
len: 12
d_gene: TRBD1
v_gene: TRBV29-1
j_gene: TRBJ2-1
CDR3aa: CSVRTGYNEQFF
CDR3nt: TGCAGCGTTCGGACAGGCTACAATGAGCAGTTCTTC

abundance: NA
len: 13
d_gene: TRBD1
v_gene: TRBV19
j_gene: TRBJ1-2
CDR3aa: CATLDRDNYGYTF
CDR3nt: TGTGCCACCCTAGACAGGGATAACTATGGCTACACCTTC

abundance: NA
len: 14
d_gene: TRBD1
v_gene: TRBV5-6
j_gene: TRBJ1-3
CDR3aa: CASSFDRGGNTIYF
CDR3nt: TGTGCCAGCAGCTTCGACAGGGGTGGAAACACCATATATTTT

abundance: NA
len: 14
d_gene: TRBD1
v_gene: TRBV2
j_gene: TRBJ1-1
CDR3aa: CASSAQGVNTEAFF
CDR3nt: TGTGCCAGCAGTGCACAGGGGGTGAACACTGAAGCTTTCTTT

abundance: NA
len: 13
d_gene: NA
v_gene: TRBV11-2
j_gene: TRBJ2-1
CDR3aa: CASSSLVYNEQFF
CDR3nt: TGTGCCAGCAGCTCCCTAGTTTACAATGAGCAGTTCTTC

abundance: NA
len: 12
d_gene: TRBD1
v_gene: TRBV11-2
j_gene: TRBJ1-1
CDR3aa: CASSASGQRTFF
CDR3nt: TGTGCCAGCAGCGCGTCGGGACAGCGGACTTTCTTT

abundance: few
len: 15
d_gene: NA
v_gene: TRBV6-5
j_gene: TRBJ2-7
CDR3aa: CASSYLDRPSYEQYF
CDR3nt: TGTGCCAGCAGTTATTTGGACAGACCCTCCTACGAGCAGTACTTC

abundance: NA
len: 14
d_gene: TRBD1
v_gene: TRBV5-1
j_gene: TRBJ1-2
CDR3aa: CASSSDRGLGGYTF
CDR3nt: TGCGCCAGCAGCAGTGACAGGGGATTGGGAGGCTACACCTTC

abundance: few
len: 14
d_gene: NA
v_gene: TRBV14
j_gene: TRBJ1-6
CDR3aa: CASSQSGQGSPLHF
CDR3nt: TGTGCCAGCAGCCAATCAGGGCAGGGTTCACCCCTCCACTTT

abundance: NA
len: 15
d_gene: TRBD2
v_gene: TRBV11-2
j_gene: TRBJ2-3
CDR3aa: CASSSWTSGTDTQYF
CDR3nt: TGTGCCAGCAGCTCCTGGACTAGCGGCACAGATACGCAGTATTTT

abundance: NA
len: 12
d_gene: NA
v_gene: TRBV12-3/TRBV12-4
j_gene: TRBJ1-2
CDR3aa: CASSLTGLGYTF
CDR3nt: TGTGCCAGCAGTTTAACAGGGCTCGGCTACACCTTC

abundance: NA
len: 14
d_gene: NA
v_gene: TRBV3-1/TRBV3-2
j_gene: TRBJ1-6
CDR3aa: CASSQVGGESPLHF
CDR3nt: TGTGCCAGCAGCCAAGTAGGGGGGGAATCACCCCTCCACTTT

abundance: NA
len: 15
d_gene: TRBD2
v_gene: TRBV29-1
j_gene: TRBJ2-3
CDR3aa: CSVEELAGGTDTQYF
CDR3nt: TGCAGCGTTGAAGAACTAGCGGGAGGGACAGATACGCAGTATTTT